This TCR beta chain was found in a study of blood T cell repertoires in COVID-19. Generated by immunoSEQ multiplex PCR, the TCRdb table keeps only in-frame clones and is missing some. The sample consists of under 200,000 clones, about 82% of them appearing once. This CDR3 has 14 amino acids. Trimming took 4 bases from V and 2 from J, leaving 12 bases between them. CDR1 is SGDLS, CDR2 YYNGEE, per germline. This study enrolled people aged 18 to 89 from around 26 US geographic areas. The rearrangement links TRBV9 to TRBJ1-2; D is possibly TRBD1 (6 bases). The clonotype comes from a man between 40 and 49 years old with acute COVID-19. Material for sequencing was PBMCs or T cells enriched from blood (not recorded which). The DNA for the CDR3 is TGTGCCAGCAGCTCGGCTCAGGGGAACTATGGCTACACCTTC. Encoded protein: CASSSAQGNYGYTF. Using reference TRBV9 and TRBJ1-2 for the parts outside the CDR3, the full variable domain is DSGVTQTPKHLITATGQRVTLRCSPRSGDLSVYWYQQSLDQGLQFLIQYYNGEERAKGNILERFSAQQFPDLHSELNLSSLELGDSALYFCASSSAQGNYGYTFGSGTRLTVV.